This TCR beta chain was documented in a study of shared clonotypes between healthy human individuals (TCRdb year 2020). Concerning the study at large: Three men and two women, aged 18 to 49 years, made up the cohort. Between about 0.8 and 9 billion PBMCs per donor were obtained by leukapheresis. For each donor, three plates each were used for CD4 naive and CD4 memory, two plates were used for CD8 naive, and one plate was used for CD8 memory. To estimate repertoire size and how much clonotype sharing occurs between individuals, the study deeply sequenced the blood TCR repertoires of several healthy adults. Libraries were prepared and TCR repertoires were sequenced by different laboratories using diverse techniques, in order to increase sequencing depth and limit assay-specific biases.

Points on this clone: Its antigen is unknown. Per-base qualities were not stored, and no clone one base away is much larger.

Using the deep immunoSEQ assay, multiplex PCR amplified TCR CDR3 regions from genomic DNA. Genomic DNA extracted from each cell subset was distributed evenly over all wells of several immunoSEQ 96-well plates, and each plate served as one replicate. For sorted subsets, roughly 200 ng of genomic DNA, equivalent to about 30,000 T cell genomes, went into each replicate PCR. Purified libraries were quantified with a Qubit 3.0 fluorometer, sized on a Bioanalyzer 2100, and re-quantified with the KAPA Library Quantification kit. Every immunoSEQ 96-well plate was sequenced on a separate single-read 150-cycle Illumina NextSeq 550 flow cell. As for the original processing: Because only junctional sequences without quality scores were contained in the immunoSEQ output, filtering matching that applied to full-length reads could not be performed. Sequences were annotated with PyIR, a Python wrapper for IgBLAST v1.9, using IMGT germline references to assign V/J genes and CDR3. Reads were filtered out if the reads had weak V/J assignments (E-value above 1e-6), no CDR3, stop codons, out-of-frame junctions, or ambiguous translated residues. V3J clonotypes were defined as sequences sharing an identical inferred V gene, J gene, and CDR3 amino acid sequence. Percentage overlap between repertoires was computed as shared unique clonotypes divided by the size of the smaller repertoire. Three approaches were used to assess repertoire richness: RTK rarefaction, the Chao1 estimator, and Recon v2.1 estimates of unobserved clonotypes. For all TCRbeta clonotypes obtained by the gDNA method from a few donors, generation probabilities were computed with OLGA. TCRdb stores this immuneACCESS table with in-frame sequences only. Part of the clones is absent; in the studies checked, under half of the shortfall reflects unresolved V genes, and no reason is known for the rest. V and J calls and clone size are as listed in that table; D and trimming were resolved from the DNA. Present in this sample are about 2.4 million clones, 93% of which were seen just once. The ten largest make up about 0.38% of the sample.

Results and caveats for the whole study, not just this receptor: Compared with non-shared clonotypes, the clonotypes found in all four sorted-subset donors had higher generation probabilities. When several donors were compared, the shared fraction of clonotypes was about 5.2% for naive CD4, 3.5% for naive CD8, roughly 2.3% for memory CD4, and roughly 0.4% for memory CD8. Naive subsets generally had larger estimated clonotype richness than memory subsets. Because the study included a small number of donors, the genetic and exposure-history diversity represented was limited. Pairwise subsampling indicated that sequencing depth was expected to affect the degree of clonotype sharing among donors. Sampling was limited to blood, and TCR repertoires in tissue likely differ from TCR repertoires in blood. Incomplete sequencing was indicated by rarefaction of sorted-subset datasets, despite the large sequencing depth.

The donors were healthy, HIV-negative adults with no recently reported acute infections or vaccinations. Every donor was a Caucasian adult residing in Nashville, Tennessee, USA. CD4+ T cells were enriched by magnetic negative selection, after which naive cells were positively selected on CD45RA and the negative fraction was taken as the memory subset. Blood was collected by leukapheresis, and PBMCs were isolated by Ficoll-Histopaque density gradient centrifugation and then cryopreserved in liquid nitrogen vapor phase. Purity and quantity of every magnetically sorted T cell population were checked by analytical flow cytometry. Each sorted fraction had its genomic DNA isolated and then quantified by UV absorbance on a Nanodrop 2000c. The germline V gene provides CDR1 SGHTA and CDR2 FQGNSA. At the junction V is shortened by 5 bases and J by 0 bases, with 23 bases in between. Counted from cysteine to phenylalanine, this CDR3 has 19 amino acids. Of the read, only the CDR3 DNA is kept; its 57 bases are in frame from base 1.

The chain couples TRBV7-2 to TRBJ1-3; no D gene call is confident. What was sequenced was naive CD4+ T cells from PBMCs. Interpreted using the paper, the cell subset or site label stands for: CD45RA+ positively selected. This sequence originates from a man between 18 and 35 years old in good health. Some clones in this sample may be carry-over from other donors' samples. The CDR3 region has the sequence CASSLGPLGRRSSGNTIYF. The nucleotides read TGTGCCAGCAGCCTTGGGCCTCTTGGGCGGCGGAGCTCTGGAAACACCATATATTTT.